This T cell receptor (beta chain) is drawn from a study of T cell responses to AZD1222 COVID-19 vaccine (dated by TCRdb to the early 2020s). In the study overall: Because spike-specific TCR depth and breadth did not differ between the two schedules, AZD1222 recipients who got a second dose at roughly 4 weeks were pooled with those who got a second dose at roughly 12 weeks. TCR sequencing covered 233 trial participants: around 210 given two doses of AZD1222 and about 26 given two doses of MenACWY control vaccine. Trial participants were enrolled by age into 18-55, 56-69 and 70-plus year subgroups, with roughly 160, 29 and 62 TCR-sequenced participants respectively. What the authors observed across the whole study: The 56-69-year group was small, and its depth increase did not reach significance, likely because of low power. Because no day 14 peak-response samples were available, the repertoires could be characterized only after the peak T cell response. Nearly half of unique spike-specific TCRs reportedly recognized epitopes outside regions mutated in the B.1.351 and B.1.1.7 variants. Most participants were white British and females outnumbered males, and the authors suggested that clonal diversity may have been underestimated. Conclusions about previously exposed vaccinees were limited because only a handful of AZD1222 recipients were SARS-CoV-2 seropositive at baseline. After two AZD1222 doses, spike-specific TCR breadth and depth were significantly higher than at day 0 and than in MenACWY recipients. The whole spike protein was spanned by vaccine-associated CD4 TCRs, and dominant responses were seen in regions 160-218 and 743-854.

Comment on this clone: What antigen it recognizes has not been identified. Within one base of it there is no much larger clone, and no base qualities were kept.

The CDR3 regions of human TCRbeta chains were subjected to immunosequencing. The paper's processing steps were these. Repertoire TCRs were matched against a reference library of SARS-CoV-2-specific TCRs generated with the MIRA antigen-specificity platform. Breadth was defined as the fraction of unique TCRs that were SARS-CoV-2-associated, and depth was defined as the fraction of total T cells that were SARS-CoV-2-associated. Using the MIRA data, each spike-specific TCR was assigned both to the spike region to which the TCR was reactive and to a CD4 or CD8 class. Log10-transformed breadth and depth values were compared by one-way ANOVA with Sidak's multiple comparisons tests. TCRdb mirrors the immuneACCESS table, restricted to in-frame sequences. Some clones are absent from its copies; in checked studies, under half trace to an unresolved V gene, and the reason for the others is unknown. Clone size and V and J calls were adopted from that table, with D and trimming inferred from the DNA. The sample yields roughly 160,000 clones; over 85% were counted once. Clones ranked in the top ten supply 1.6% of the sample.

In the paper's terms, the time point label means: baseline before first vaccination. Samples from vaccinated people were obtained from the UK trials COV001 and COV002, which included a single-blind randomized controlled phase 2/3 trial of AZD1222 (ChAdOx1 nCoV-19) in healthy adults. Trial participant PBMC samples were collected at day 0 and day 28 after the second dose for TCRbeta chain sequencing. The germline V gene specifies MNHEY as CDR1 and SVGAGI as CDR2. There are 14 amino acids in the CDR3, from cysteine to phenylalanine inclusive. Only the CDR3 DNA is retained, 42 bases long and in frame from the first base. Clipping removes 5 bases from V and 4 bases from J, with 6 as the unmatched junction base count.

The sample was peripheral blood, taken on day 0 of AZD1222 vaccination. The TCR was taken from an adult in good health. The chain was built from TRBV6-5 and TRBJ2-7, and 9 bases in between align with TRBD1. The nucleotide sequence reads TGTGCCAGCAGTACGATCGGACAGGGGTACGAGCAGTACTTC. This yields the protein CASSTIGQGYEQYF.